This T cell receptor (beta chain) was retrieved from a study of cytomegalovirus exposure and HLA in healthy donors (dated by TCRdb to the late 2010s). Concerning the study at large: According to an earlier analysis of around 600 of the donors, about 179 million T cells yielded over 100 million unique TCR beta sequences and more than 250 Gb of sequence data. Approximately 300 gigabases of sequencing data and roughly 80 million unique TCR sequences made up an early release that covered about 640 HLA-typed donors. Of the roughly 410 genotyped donors, 75% to 85% were placed in the genetic ancestry cluster associated with self-reported Caucasian donors. The study aimed to test whether signatures of past pathogen exposure could be identified by cataloging public T cell receptors. Using immunosequencing, the study profiled T cell repertoires from approximately 700 subjects and related those repertoires to cytomegalovirus serostatus. A separate validation cohort of 90 to 150 different subjects was used in addition to the roughly 700-subject first cohort. To predict cytomegalovirus infection status, the study combined high-throughput TCR immunosequencing, statistical association of individual TCRs with disease status, and machine learning. In a later analysis, previously published TCR beta repertoires from some 640 donors were re-analyzed and high-resolution HLA genotyping was added so that TCR occurrence patterns could be studied. The later analysis used no new phenotypic data to find candidate immune exposures, relying instead on TCR beta sequences and their occurrence across donors. An earlier analysis of 450 to 750 of the donors used high-throughput TCR beta sequencing to judge whether each TCR beta V gene segment behaved as functional or pseudogenic. Alongside the repertoire data, information on donor age, sex, ethnicity and CMV serostatus was compiled. A later genetic analysis took genome-wide SNP genotypes for about three fifths of the roughly 700 donors and used that subset as a discovery cohort. All discovery cohort repertoires had been generated on a single sequencing platform. Both class I and class II loci were covered by HLA typing, at four-digit resolution. The number of typed donors differed by locus: 629-630 for A, B, C, DRB1 and DQB1; 500 to 550 for DQA1; 606 for DPA1; and 400 to 480 for DPB1. Because of strong linkage in the cohort, roughly five DR-DQ haplotypes were treated as single units for association and clustering. Among 300 to 500 genotyped donors of the cohort, an average of around 250,000 unique TCR beta nucleotide sequences was sequenced per donor, of which roughly 17% were non-productive.

The cohort consisted of 600 or so healthy bone marrow donors. At the time of sampling, every cohort member was nominally healthy, though immune exposures that went unrecorded were likely present. The donor was CMV seronegative and belonged to the group of around 400 seronegative cohort members. Each donor provided a peripheral blood sample, and peripheral blood mononuclear cells were used for TCR beta sequencing. Genomic DNA was extracted from the blood cell samples with the Qiagen DNeasy Blood Extraction Kit. The library came from the immunoSEQ multiplex PCR assay. A mixture of 60 forward primers for TCR Vbeta segments and 13 reverse primers for TCR Jbeta segments was used in the multiplex PCR. The CDR3 region of rearranged TCR beta genes was amplified from genomic DNA by a multiplex PCR assay. On the Illumina HiSeq System, the amplified TCR beta libraries were sequenced as 87-base-pair reads. The authors processed their data as follows. A later analysis tallied approximately 87 million unique TCR beta chains across the 660 or so repertoires, and some 10 million of those chains were shared by two or more donors. A nearest-neighbor algorithm error-corrected the raw reads and collapsed the reads into unique sequences, merging closely related sequences to remove PCR and sequencing errors. V, D and J gene segments were assigned by aligning CDR3 sequences to IMGT reference sequences. For a sequence to be retained, a match of at least six nucleotides was required to both a V gene segment and a J gene segment. Rearrangements were called productive when the CDR3 lacked stop codons and stayed in frame with V and J; all others were non-productive. Following IMGT convention, CDR3 was defined as the stretch from the second conserved V-encoded cysteine to the conserved J-encoded phenylalanine. The earlier analysis of 587 of the donors excluded sequences that lacked an unambiguous match to a single V gene segment. In an earlier analysis of about 590 of the donors, a V segment was called functional when productive rearrangements were above 56.7%, and segregating when the standard deviation between donors exceeded 5%. A statistical classification framework was built for diagnosing cytomegalovirus status from the catalog of TCR beta chain sequences. In a later analysis, TCR nucleotide sequences were compared against IMGT/GENE-DB human TR gene sequences so that V and J genes could be assigned. The TCRdist pipeline was used in a later analysis to assign CDR3 sequences and most-parsimonious VDJ recombination scenarios. In a later analysis, each TCR beta chain was defined by its CDR3 amino acid sequence together with its V-gene family, and reads lacking a unique V-gene family were excluded. As a way to deal with suspected cross-contamination and a sequencing artifact, a later analysis dropped approximately 590 nucleotide sequences that were highly shared and had low generation probability. In a later analysis, a clonal expansion index was calculated for each public chain from normalized within-repertoire ranks of inferred template counts. In a later analysis, generation probabilities were computed with a VDJ recombination model fitted to out-of-frame rearrangements, and the resulting probabilities were checked against IGoR. A later analysis scored TCR-TCR, TCR-HLA and TCR-CMV co-occurrence with hypergeometric tests, applying a repertoire-size bias correction to TCR pairs. In a later analysis, false discovery rates were estimated by permuting HLA or CMV assignments 20 times. In a later analysis, co-occurring TCRs were grouped using DBSCAN, with TCRdist sequence similarity added in when clustering inside HLA-allele-positive subsets. Repertoires with fewer than 30,000 or more than 120,000 public chains were left out of co-occurrence clustering, as were several repertoires with anomalous nucleotide sharing. Not all clones reach the TCRdb copy of this immuneACCESS table, which keeps in-frame sequences only. Checked studies attribute under half of the gap to unresolved V genes and leave the rest unexplained. D and trimming were read from the DNA, whereas the V and J calls and clone size are those reported in that table. Counted in this sample were a few hundred thousand clones; 75% to 85% of them appeared once. The ten largest clones capture about 1.4% of the sample.

The sample holds one count of this clone. The specificity of this receptor is unknown. Base qualities were left out, and no much larger clone turns up one base away. Paper-wide results and their limitations: Over 15 rarely observed V segments, including chromosome 9 orphons, were excluded from the earlier analysis of approximately 500 of the donors because counts were too low. In a later genetic analysis, fewer N-insertions in productive TCRs were reported among donors in an Asian-associated ancestry cluster than the approximately 670-donor mean. Because some donors lacked HLA typing at each locus, the association tests relied only on the typed subset. The 87-base-pair reads could not distinguish some IMGT-functional V segments, including TRBV6-2 and TRBV6-3, so those segments were excluded. A later analysis found that most CMV-associated TCR beta chains appeared HLA-restricted, with HLA associations seemingly driven largely by CMV exposure. Immune exposure information for the cohort was limited to CMV serostatus. The authors suggested that the approach could potentially be generalized to other disease states and immunological phenotypes. Most TCR sequences were seen in very few donors, while some public TCRs were found in many individuals. The cohort was sequenced for TCR beta chains only, and without alpha or paired-chain data the features that could be detected were limited. The sequencing pipeline was judged likely to have produced a cluster of highly shared sequence variants as a technical artifact. When HLA alleles, especially DR and DQ, strongly co-occurred, attributing TCR associations to individual alleles was difficult. Linkage disequilibrium might explain the correlated functional status among segregating V segments, but an unknown experimental factor could not be excluded. An association between a missense DCLRE1C variant and V-gene and J-gene trimming of TCR beta chains was found in a later genetic analysis and replicated in an independent cohort. The presence/absence analyses assumed that sequencing depth was roughly uniform across donors, and that assumption may not be true. The study listed 150 to 200 TCR beta chains as associated with cytomegalovirus. A later analysis associated about 17,000 TCR beta sequences with specific HLA alleles at a false discovery rate of 0.05. A later analysis found that HLA-associated TCR beta chains were more clonally expanded and had lower generation probabilities than equally common non-associated chains. In an earlier analysis of more than 450 of the donors, most TCR beta V segments were observed in productive rearrangements about 87% or about 30% of the time, broadly matching IMGT annotations. The classifier was reported to diagnose cytomegalovirus status with high specificity and sensitivity in both the original cohort and the validation cohort. Several of the top co-occurrence clusters appeared to be linked to parvovirus B19, influenza, CMV and Epstein-Barr virus, according to a later analysis. Three of the identified cytomegalovirus-associated TCR beta chains were confirmed in vitro to be specific for cytomegalovirus antigens. A later analysis found that TCR association rates varied across HLA loci, with DRB1 alleles showing the most associated TCRs and HLA-C alleles the fewest. A further reported finding was that TCR beta sequences accurately predicted the HLA-A and HLA-B alleles for most subjects in the first cohort.

From cysteine to phenylalanine, the CDR3 is 14 amino acids long. The retained sequence is limited to the CDR3, 42 bases, with the frame set at the first base. Trimming removed 6 bases from V and 5 bases from J, leaving 14 bases between the germline ends. Taken from the germline V gene (reference sequence), the CDR1 and CDR2 loops are MNHNY and SVGAGI. Source material: PBMCs. The rearrangement joined TRBV6-6 to TRBJ2-1; the D region possibly corresponds to TRBD1 (6 bases align). The sequence came from a girl aged 5-17 years in good health and CMV-seronegative. The CDR3 region: CASRLTGPNNEQFF. In nucleotides, the sequence is TGTGCCAGCAGACTGACAGGCCCCAACAATGAGCAGTTCTTC.